The T cell receptor beta chain described here comes from a study of blood T cell repertoires in COVID-19. The wider study: T cells, B-cell-depleted T cells, or PBMCs provided the cDNA or gDNA that served as material.

The CDR3 sequence is 15 residues long. V lost 3 bases, J lost 4 bases, and 12 bases lay in between. Germline values: CDR1 SNHLY, CDR2 FYNNEI. Repertoires were generated with immunoSEQ multiplex PCR, while TCRdb's copy carries only in-frame clones and drops some. This table holds roughly 150,000 clones, around 86% found once. This clone appeared once. The cohort comprised adults aged 18 to 89 years residing in approximately 25 US areas. Resolution of symptoms, clearance, or two negative PCRs was present in recovered Cohort 3 donors. The rearrangement links TRBV2 to TRBJ2-2, with D possibly TRBD1 on 6 matching bases. The receptor was isolated from a man aged 50 to 59 who had recovered from COVID-19. Sequences were obtained from PBMCs or T cells enriched from blood (not recorded which). For the CDR3, the DNA is TGTGCCAGCAGTGATGCAGGGGCGGGCACCGGGGAGCTGTTTTTT. Residues: CASSDAGAGTGELFF.